Shown below are 12 T cell receptor beta chains from a single sample sequenced in a study of blood T cell repertoires in COVID-19. The repertoire was sequenced with immunoSEQ multiplex PCR; TCRdb's copy has only in-frame clones and lacks some. The table shows more than 90,000 clones, with about 74% occurring only once. Source material: peripheral blood. These TCRs come from a man between 65 and 85 years old with acute or convalescent COVID-19.

The chain couples TRBV7-2 to TRBJ2-7; TRBD2 matches 7 bases. V shed 2 bases and J 2 bases; nucleotides not matched to a gene: 6. The CDR3 spans 15 residues. In germline, CDR1 is SGHTA, CDR2 FQGNSA. The chain's CDR3 is CASSLMSGTAYEQYF. The CDR3, as DNA: TGTGCCAGCAGCTTAATGAGCGGGACCGCCTACGAGCAGTACTTC.

This chain connects TRBV11-1 to TRBJ2-2; 10 bases line up with TRBD2. The V segment lost 1 base and the J segment 3 bases; nucleotides outside the gene matches: 2. The CDR3 length is 16 residues. The germline V gene encodes CDR1 SGHAT and CDR2 FQDESV (reference sequence). This CDR3 is CASSLELAGYTGELFF. The DNA of the CDR3 is TGTGCCAGCAGCTTAGAACTAGCGGGATACACCGGGGAGCTGTTTTTT.

V gene TRBV3-1 (or the pseudogene TRBV3-2) combines with J gene TRBJ2-7; 8 bases are shared with TRBD2. CDR1 LGHDT and CDR2 YNNKEL come from the germline V gene (reference sequence). This CDR3 has 13 residues. V trimming: 7 bases; J trimming: 5 bases; junction bases outside the gene matches: 7. The CDR3 coding sequence is TGTGCCAGCAAGAGTCAGCGGGGGCACGAGCAGTACTTC. Translation: CASKSQRGHEQYF.

V is TRBV18 and J is TRBJ1-2, with D unresolved. Trimming cost V 3 bases and J 5 bases, with 22 bases left between them. CDR1 KGHSH and CDR2 LQKENI come from the germline V gene. The CDR3 contains 17 residues. CDR3 amino acids: CASSPVGLSAAFYGYTF. CDR3 DNA: TGTGCCAGCTCACCGGTTGGACTCTCGGCCGCCTTTTATGGCTACACCTTC.

The chain is built from TRBV27 and TRBJ1-5; D gene unclear. Trimming stripped 5 bases from V and 3 bases from J, with 8 bases between. This CDR3 is 13 amino acids long. Germline assignment: CDR1 MNHEY and CDR2 SMNVEV (reference sequence). The CDR3 nucleotides read TGTGCCAGCAGTGCGAACTACAATCAGCCCCAGCATTTT. Translation: CASSANYNQPQHF.

The chain has TRBV7-9 and TRBJ1-6, with D unresolved. The germline gives CDR1 SEHNR, CDR2 FQNEAQ (reference sequence). V lost 0 bases, J lost 13 bases, and 7 bases lay in between. The CDR3 length is 12 residues. CDR3 loop: CASSLASAPLHF. The CDR3 nucleotides are TGTGCCAGCAGCTTAGCCAGCGCTCCCCTCCACTTT.

The chain joins TRBV6-5 to TRBJ2-3; possible D gene TRBD2, 6 bases. Trimming took off 6 bases at V and 2 bases at J, with 12 bases between the two ends. Per germline, CDR1 MNHEY and CDR2 SVGAGI. This CDR3 is built from 14 residues. The CDR3 loop reads CASRQTSFTDTQYF. In DNA form, the CDR3 reads TGTGCCAGCAGGCAAACTAGCTTCACAGATACGCAGTATTTT.

The chain joins TRBV12-3 or TRBV12-4 to TRBJ2-7, with TRBD1 identical over 8 bases. The CDR3 runs to 13 residues. The ends lost 5 bases at V and 7 bases at J; junction bases unmatched: 7. CDR3 sequence (DNA): TGTGCCAGCAGTCCAGGGGGCTATAGTGAGCAGTACTTC. Translating it yields CASSPGGYSEQYF.

J is TRBJ2-3 and V is TRBV28; D possibly corresponds to TRBD2 (5 bases). The V end lost 2 bases, the J end lost 5 bases, and 11 bases lay between the germline ends. The CDR3 extends over 14 amino acids. Germline V gene lookup returns CDR1 MDHEN and CDR2 SYDVKM. CDR3 nucleotides: TGTGCCAGCAGTTTAGGGCTAGCAAGAGATACGCAGTATTTT. This encodes CASSLGLARDTQYF. Using reference TRBV28 and TRBJ2-3 for the parts outside the CDR3, the full variable domain is DVKVTQSSRYLVKRTGEKVFLECVQDMDHENMFWYRQDPGLGLRLIYFSYDVKMKEKGDIPEGYSVSREKKERFSLILESASTNQTSMYLCASSLGLARDTQYFGPGTRLTVL.

This clone was found a few times. The junction differs from germline at one of its ends, possibly a read error. The chain links TRBV5-1 to TRBJ2-5; D may be TRBD1 (6 bases). The CDR3 totals 13 residues. Germline lookup yields CDR1 SGHRS and CDR2 YFSETQ. CDR3 nucleotides: TGCGCCAGCAGCTATGGAGGTGGACAGTTCGCGGACTTC. Translation: CASSYGGGQFADF. The full variable domain, its missing parts supplied by reference TRBV5-1 and TRBJ2-5, is KAGVTQTPRYLIKTRGQQVTLSCSPISGHRSVSWYQQTPGQGLQFLFEYFSETQRNKGNFPGRFSGRQFSNSRSEMNVSTLELGDSALYLCASSYGGGQFADFGPGTRLLVL.

The rearrangement links TRBV28 to TRBJ2-3, with 12 bases matching TRBD2. The germline V gene encodes CDR1 MDHEN and CDR2 SYDVKM. This CDR3 is 18 amino acids long. V gave up 5 bases and J gave up 5 bases; unmatched junction bases: 14. In nucleotides, the CDR3 is TGTGCCAGCAGTCTATCCTCACTAGCGGGAGGCCGGGGAGATACGCAGTATTTT. As protein: CASSLSSLAGGRGDTQYF.

The chain recombines TRBV6-2 or TRBV6-3 with TRBJ2-7, with D hard to call. V lost 4 bases, J lost 3 bases, and 7 bases lay in between. This CDR3 has 12 amino acids. CDR1 MNHEY and CDR2 SVGEGT come from the germline V gene. The CDR3 protein is CASSLSVYEQYF. CDR3 nucleotides: TGTGCCAGCAGTTTATCGGTCTACGAGCAGTACTTC.